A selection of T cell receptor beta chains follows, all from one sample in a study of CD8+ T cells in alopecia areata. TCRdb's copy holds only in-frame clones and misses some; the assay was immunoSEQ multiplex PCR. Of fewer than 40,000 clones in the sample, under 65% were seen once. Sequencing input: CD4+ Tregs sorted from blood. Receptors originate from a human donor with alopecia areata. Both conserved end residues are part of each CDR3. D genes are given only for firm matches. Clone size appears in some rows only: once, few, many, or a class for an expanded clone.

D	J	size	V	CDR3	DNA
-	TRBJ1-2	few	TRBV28	CASSLSSSYGYTF	TGTGCCAGCAGTTTGAGTTCGTCCTATGGCTACACCTTC
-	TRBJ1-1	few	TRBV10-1	CASSESGASTEAFF	TGCGCCAGCAGTGAGTCAGGGGCAAGCACTGAAGCTTTCTTT
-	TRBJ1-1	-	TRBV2	CASSELANTEAFF	TGTGCCAGCAGTGAATTGGCCAACACTGAAGCTTTCTTT
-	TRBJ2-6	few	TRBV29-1	CSVAVSAGSGANVLTF	TGCAGCGTTGCAGTCTCGGCAGGTTCTGGGGCCAACGTCCTGACTTTC
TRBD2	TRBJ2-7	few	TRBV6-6	CASSPPRGGSSYEQYF	TGTGCCAGCAGTCCACCCCGCGGGGGTAGCTCCTACGAGCAGTACTTC
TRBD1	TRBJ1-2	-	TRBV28	CASSPSGQGVYGYTF	TGTGCCAGCAGTCCCTCGGGACAGGGAGTATATGGCTACACCTTC
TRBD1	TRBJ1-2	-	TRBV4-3	CASNPGGGQNYGYTF	TGCGCCAGCAACCCAGGCGGGGGACAGAACTATGGCTACACCTTC
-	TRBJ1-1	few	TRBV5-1	CASSPPGVPTEAFF	TGCGCCAGCAGCCCCCCGGGGGTTCCTACTGAAGCTTTCTTT
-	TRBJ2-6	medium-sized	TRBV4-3	CASSQVYLGANVLTF	TGCGCCAGCAGCCAAGTCTACCTCGGGGCCAACGTCCTGACTTTC
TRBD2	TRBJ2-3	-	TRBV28	CASSGTSGIDTQYF	TGTGCCAGCAGCGGGACTAGCGGGATCGATACGCAGTATTTT
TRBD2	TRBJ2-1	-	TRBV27	CASSLPRTSGRVHNEQFF	TGTGCCAGCAGTTTACCAAGGACTAGCGGGAGGGTCCACAATGAGCAGTTCTTC
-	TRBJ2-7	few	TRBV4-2	CASSQVRTSAYEQYF	TGTGCCAGCAGCCAAGTGCGGACTTCCGCCTACGAGCAGTACTTC
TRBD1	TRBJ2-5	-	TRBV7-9	CASSFGAGGQETQYF	TGTGCCAGCAGCTTCGGTGCAGGGGGTCAAGAGACCCAGTACTTC
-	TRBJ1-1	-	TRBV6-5	CASSYSGKLNTEAFF	TGTGCCAGCAGTTACTCAGGCAAATTGAACACTGAAGCTTTCTTT
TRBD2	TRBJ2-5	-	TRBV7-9	CASSIRTSGETQYF	TGTGCCAGCAGCATAAGGACTAGCGGAGAGACCCAGTACTTC
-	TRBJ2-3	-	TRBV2	CASSEEGHPSTDTQYF	TGTGCCAGCAGTGAAGAGGGACACCCTAGCACAGATACGCAGTATTTT
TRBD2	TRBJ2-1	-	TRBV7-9	CASSLRTSGGSEQFF	TGTGCCAGCAGCCTCCGGACTAGCGGGGGAAGCGAGCAGTTCTTC
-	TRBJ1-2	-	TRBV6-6	CASSPGGTIPLHGYTF	TGTGCCAGCAGCCCGGGCGGGACCATTCCTCTACATGGCTACACCTTC
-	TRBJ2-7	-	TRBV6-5	CASSYLGGSYEQYF	TGTGCCAGCAGTTATTTGGGCGGCTCCTACGAGCAGTACTTC
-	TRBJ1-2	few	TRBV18	CASSPQGDYGYTF	TGTGCCAGCTCACCACAGGGGGACTATGGCTACACCTTC
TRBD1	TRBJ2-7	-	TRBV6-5	CASSYSGQGAGEQYF	TGTGCCAGCAGTTACTCAGGGCAGGGGGCGGGTGAGCAGTACTTC
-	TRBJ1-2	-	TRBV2	CASSEMFRGYTF	TGTGCCAGCAGTGAGATGTTTCGTGGCTACACCTTC
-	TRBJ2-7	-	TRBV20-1	CSARLVYEQYF	TGCAGTGCTAGACTGGTTTACGAGCAGTACTTC
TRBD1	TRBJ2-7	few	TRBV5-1	CASSVDRLSYEQYF	TGCGCCAGCAGCGTGGACAGGCTTTCCTACGAGCAGTACTTC